The 32 T cell receptor beta chains below all came from one sample that was sequenced in a study of cytomegalovirus exposure and HLA in healthy donors. The PCR was carried out with 60 Vbeta primers and 13 Jbeta primers. The data were produced by immunoSEQ multiplex PCR, yet TCRdb's version contains in-frame clones alone and is incomplete. The table includes 120,000 to 150,000 clones, 72% detected once. Sequenced material: PBMCs. The source of these receptors is a middle-aged man in good health and CMV-seronegative.

This clone was found once. V is TRBV2 and J is TRBJ1-1; D call uncertain. The germline V gene has CDR1 SNHLY and CDR2 FYNNEI. This CDR3 comprises 14 residues. Deletions cut 10 bases from V and 0 bases from J, with 15 bases between. CDR3: CATHTNSLNTEAFF. Here the CDR3 DNA reads TGTGCCACCCACACCAACAGCCTGAACACTGAAGCTTTCTTT.

This clone was seen more than once but under ten times. The chain carries TRBV11-2 and TRBJ1-1; D gene ambiguous. Deletions cut 0 bases from V and 10 bases from J, with 12 bases between. The CDR3 sequence is 13 residues long. Germline CDR1 is SGHAT and CDR2 is FQNNGV. The CDR3 bases are TGTGCCAGCAGCTTAGATGAGTATAGCGGAGCTTTCTTT. Protein: CASSLDEYSGAFF.

This clone was seen a few times. The chain uses TRBV4-1 and TRBJ2-3; D may be TRBD1 (6 bases). The CDR3 is 14 amino acids. V lost 0 bases, J lost 9 bases, and 13 bases lay in between. Germline assignment: CDR1 MGHRA and CDR2 YSYEKL. This CDR3 is CASSQDWGLGTQYF. The CDR3 DNA follows: TGCGCCAGCAGCCAAGATTGGGGGCTAGGGACGCAGTATTTT.

The V and J genes are TRBV27 and TRBJ2-7; 10 bases match TRBD1. The CDR3 length is 14 residues. Trimming removed 5 bases from V and 4 bases from J; junction bases left unmatched: 5. In germline, CDR1 is MNHEY, CDR2 SMNVEV (reference sequence). This chain's CDR3 is CASSRTGGFYEQYF. In DNA form, the CDR3 reads TGTGCCAGCAGTCGGACAGGGGGATTTTACGAGCAGTACTTC.

The rearrangement joins TRBV29-1 to TRBJ2-3, with D possibly matching TRBD1 (6 bases). The V end lost 4 bases, the J end lost 6 bases, and 20 bases lay between the germline ends. Germline V gene sequence: CDR1 SQVTM, CDR2 ANQGSEA. The CDR3 contains 15 residues. CDR3 protein: CSVARRGVTRDTQYF. The DNA of the CDR3 is TGCAGCGTTGCGCGCAGGGGTGTTACTCGGGATACGCAGTATTTT.

The V gene is TRBV4-1, the J gene TRBJ1-5, with D possibly being TRBD1 (5 bases). The V end was cut by 3 bases, the J end by 11 bases, with 20 bases between. Germline V gene sequence: CDR1 MGHRA, CDR2 YSYEKL. The CDR3 runs to 15 residues. CDR3 sequence: CASSQGRGARQAQHF. The CDR3 DNA reads as TGCGCCAGCAGCCAGGGCCGCGGGGCACGGCAAGCCCAGCATTTT.

V and J are TRBV7-2 and TRBJ2-3, with 7 bases that match TRBD2. The germline CDR1 and CDR2 sequences are SGHTA and FQGNSA. After removal of 5 bases from V and 2 bases from J, the junction contained 10 bases not matched to a gene. The CDR3 loop spans 16 amino acids. The DNA for the CDR3 is TGTGCCAGCAGCCCCCAGGGTAGCGGGTACACAGATACGCAGTATTTT. Translated, it gives CASSPQGSGYTDTQYF.

This clone was seen more than once but under ten times. The chain uses TRBV7-6 and TRBJ2-5, with D uncertain. Germline V lookup: CDR1 SGHVS, CDR2 FNYEAQ. This CDR3 contains 14 residues. Trimming left V 0 bases short and J 7 bases short, with 12 bases between. The CDR3 DNA sequence: TGTGCCAGCAGCTTAGCCGGTAGCTCCGGGACCCAGTACTTC. As protein: CASSLAGSSGTQYF.

The chain couples TRBV19 to TRBJ2-7, with D perhaps matching TRBD2 (6 bases). This CDR3 contains 15 residues. Trimming took off 6 bases at V and 0 bases at J, with 15 bases between the two ends. Per the germline V gene, CDR1 is LNHDA and CDR2 is SQIVND (reference sequence). The CDR3 bases are TGTGCCAGTAGCCCCTCCCCGGGGGACTCCTACGAGCAGTACTTC. This codes for CASSPSPGDSYEQYF. Together with reference TRBV19 and TRBJ2-7, the CDR3 gives the full variable domain: DGGITQSPKYLFRKEGQNVTLSCEQNLNHDAMYWYRQDPGQGLRLIYYSQIVNDFQKGDIAEGYSVSREKKESFPLTVTSAQKNPTAFYLCASSPSPGDSYEQYFGPGTRLTVT.

This clone showed up just a few times. This chain connects TRBV5-1 to TRBJ2-7; D is ambiguous. This CDR3 is built from 14 residues. Germline CDR1 is SGHRS and CDR2 is YFSETQ. The V end was cut by 1 base, the J end by 2 bases, with 10 bases between. CDR3 bases: TGCGCCAGCAGCTTGACGGGTCTTCCCTACGAGCAGTACTTC. Amino acids: CASSLTGLPYEQYF.

The chain has TRBV5-1 and TRBJ2-2; the match to TRBD2 covers 13 bases. The CDR3 contains 20 residues. Trimming took 6 bases from V and 0 from J; bases not matched to a gene: 14. Germline V lookup: CDR1 SGHRS, CDR2 YFSETQ. CDR3 bases: TGCGCCAGCAAACCCCGACTAGCGGGAGGATACACATCGAACACCGGGGAGCTGTTTTTT. This encodes CASKPRLAGGYTSNTGELFF.

The chain carries TRBV10-3 and TRBJ1-5; D not certain. With 5 bases removed from V and 8 bases from J, the gap between germline ends came to 13 bases. The germline gives CDR1 ENHRY, CDR2 SYGVKD. The CDR3 consists of 13 residues. The CDR3 bases are TGTGCCATCAGTTCCTCAGACGCGGAGCCCCAGCATTTT. It specifies CAISSSDAEPQHF.

The chain joins TRBV4-2 to TRBJ2-2; the D is unclear. This CDR3 is built from 15 residues. The germline CDR1 and CDR2 sequences are LGHNA and YNFKEQ. V was trimmed by 0 bases and J by 4 bases, leaving 9 bases between them. The CDR3 DNA follows: TGTGCCAGCAGCCAAGATTCCGGCGGCACCGGGGAGCTGTTTTTT. It is translated as CASSQDSGGTGELFF.

A single count supports this clone. V usage is TRBV25-1 and J usage is TRBJ1-1, with D possibly being TRBD1 (6 bases). Per the germline V gene, CDR1 is MGHDK and CDR2 is SYGVNS. CDR3 length: 13 amino acids. The V and J ends lost 0 bases and 4 bases respectively, with 6 bases between them. CDR3 bases: TGTGCCAGCAGTGAATACAGGGGCACTGAAGCTTTCTTT. This translates into CASSEYRGTEAFF.

V and J are TRBV7-9 and TRBJ1-1; 7 bases match TRBD1. V shed 3 bases, J shed 5 bases, and the junction held 18 bases outside the gene matches. Germline CDR1 SEHNR, CDR2 FQNEAQ (reference sequence). The CDR3 has 18 amino acids. CDR3 nucleotide sequence: TGTGCCAGCAGCTTGCTTTTCGGCTCGACAGGGAAGGCGACTGAAGCTTTCTTT. This sequence encodes CASSLLFGSTGKATEAFF. Together with reference TRBV7-9 and TRBJ1-1, the CDR3 gives the full variable domain: DTGVSQNPRHKITKRGQNVTFRCDPISEHNRLYWYRQTLGQGPEFLTYFQNEAQLEKSRLLSDRFSAERPKGSFSTLEIQRTEQGDSAMYLCASSLLFGSTGKATEAFFGQGTRLTVV.

The chain uses TRBV2 and TRBJ2-7, with 10 positions matching TRBD2. Germline V gene sequence: CDR1 SNHLY, CDR2 FYNNEI. This CDR3 comprises 15 residues. The trim removed 1 base at V and 9 bases at J, leaving 9 bases unmatched. The CDR3 reads CASSEGLAGVAGQYF. The CDR3 DNA reads TGTGCCAGCAGTGAAGGTCTAGCGGGGGTCGCCGGGCAGTACTTC. Supplemented by reference TRBV2 and TRBJ2-7, the full variable domain reads EPEVTQTPSHQVTQMGQEVILRCVPISNHLYFYWYRQILGQKVEFLVSFYNNEISEKSEIFDDQFSVERPDGSNFTLKIRSTKLEDSAMYFCASSEGLAGVAGQYFGPGTRLTVT.

This clone has a handful of counts. This sequence joins TRBV2 and TRBJ2-1, with 11 positions matching TRBD2. From germline, CDR1 is SNHLY and CDR2 FYNNEI. The CDR3 covers 16 residues. With V trimmed by 7 bases and J by 5 bases, 10 bases remained unmatched. CDR3 coding DNA: TGTGCCAGCAACGTGGCGACTAGCGGGATTAACAATGAGCAGTTCTTC. This translates into CASNVATSGINNEQFF.

This clone was recorded once. The rearrangement joins TRBV11-2 to TRBJ1-1; D is ambiguous. The CDR3 runs to 15 residues. The germline V gene has CDR1 SGHAT and CDR2 FQNNGV. Trimming took off 2 bases at V and 0 bases at J, with 10 bases between the two ends. This chain's CDR3 is CASSLLVGLNTEAFF. The CDR3 DNA sequence: TGTGCCAGCAGCTTATTAGTGGGCCTGAACACTGAAGCTTTCTTT.

The CDR3 region is CASSPTKPGAGNTIYF. DNA for the CDR3: TGTGCCAGCAGCCCCACGAAGCCAGGGGCTGGAAACACCATATATTTT. V usage is TRBV5-4 and J usage is TRBJ1-3; D is possibly TRBD1 (6 bases). CDR1 is SGHNT, CDR2 YYREEE, per germline (reference sequence). The CDR3 extends over 16 amino acids. V gave up 4 bases and J gave up 2 bases, with 16 bases separating them.

The DNA of the CDR3 is TGTGCCGCCAGGTCGGTAGCGGGGGTAGCCGGGGAGCTGTTTTTT. This encodes CAARSVAGVAGELFF. The chain uses TRBV27 and TRBJ2-2, with TRBD2 identical over 9 bases. This CDR3 has 15 residues. V lost 11 bases and J lost 6; bases outside the gene matches: 13. Germline lookup yields CDR1 MNHEY and CDR2 SMNVEV (reference sequence).

V is TRBV15 and J is TRBJ2-1; 9 bases agree with TRBD2. V lost 8 bases to trimming and J lost 4 bases; unmatched junction nucleotides: 9. Germline V gene lookup returns CDR1 LNHNV and CDR2 YYDKDF (reference sequence). The CDR3 has 15 residues. The DNA for the CDR3 is TGTGCCACCGGGTCGCTAGCGGGGTCTTACAATGAGCAGTTCTTC. It encodes CATGSLAGSYNEQFF.

A single count supports this clone. The chain links TRBV4-3 to TRBJ1-4; 9 bases are shared with TRBD1. The V gene's germline CDR1 is LGHNA and CDR2 YSLEER. This CDR3 spans 14 amino acids. Losses at the gene ends were 1 base for V and 6 bases for J; bases not matched to a gene: 0. CDR3 sequence (DNA): TGCGCCAGCAGCCAAGGGGACAGGGATGAAAAACTGTTTTTT. Residues: CASSQGDRDEKLFF.

Points on this clone: The junction departs from the called germline gene at one end, perhaps through a read error. This chain joins TRBV6-5 and TRBJ1-2, with a tentative D call TRBD1 (5 bases). Looked up from germline, CDR1 is MNHEY and CDR2 is SVGAGI. The CDR3 has 13 amino acids. The CDR3 nucleotides are TGTGCCAGCAGTTACTCGGCGGGGGGTGGCTACCCCTTC. It translates to CASSYSAGGGYPF.

The CDR3 nucleotides read TGTGCCAGCAGCCTAACGTTCAGAACAGGGGGGGTTGATCAGCCCCAGCATTTT. Protein product: CASSLTFRTGGVDQPQHF. This rearrangement joins TRBV5-5 to TRBJ1-5, with 8 positions matching TRBD1. There are 18 residues in the CDR3. Trimming took 4 bases from V and 5 from J; bases not matched to a gene: 17. Germline lookup yields CDR1 SGHKS and CDR2 YYEKEE (reference sequence). The variable domain in full, with the rest retrieved from reference TRBV5-5 and TRBJ1-5, is DAGVTQSPTHLIKTRGQQVTLRCSPISGHKSVSWYQQVLGQGPQFIFQYYEKEERGRGNFPDRFSARQFPNYSSELNVNALLLGDSALYLCASSLTFRTGGVDQPQHFGDGTRLSIL.

The chain joins TRBV5-1 to TRBJ2-7; 10 bases map to TRBD1. Germline lookup yields CDR1 SGHRS and CDR2 YFSETQ. Unmatched junction bases numbered 6, after V lost 0 bases and J lost 3 bases. The CDR3 length is 16 residues. The DNA of the CDR3 is TGCGCCAGCAGCTTGGGGCACCGGGACAGGGGCTACGAGCAGTACTTC. This sequence encodes CASSLGHRDRGYEQYF.

The CDR3 DNA follows: TGTGCCAGCAGTGATCCCGTTCACTTCTACGAGCAGTACTTC. Amino acid sequence: CASSDPVHFYEQYF. The rearrangement joins TRBV2 to TRBJ2-7; D gene uncertain. Trimming left V 3 bases short and J 3 bases short, with 12 bases between. Germline CDR1 reads SNHLY; CDR2 reads FYNNEI. The CDR3 spans 14 residues.

This clone appeared a single time. The J gene is TRBJ1-6, the V gene TRBV28; D might be TRBD1 (6 bases). V was shortened by 4 bases and J by 8 bases, with 6 bases between the two germline ends. The CDR3 covers 12 residues. CDR1 is MDHEN and CDR2 is SYDVKM in the germline V gene. Here the CDR3 reads CASSSGDSPLHF. CDR3 DNA sequence: TGTGCCAGCAGTTCAGGGGATTCACCCCTCCACTTT.

The rearrangement joins TRBV5-1 to TRBJ2-7; D remains unclear. This CDR3 has 12 residues. Deletions cut 0 bases from V and 6 bases from J, with 7 bases between. Germline values: CDR1 SGHRS, CDR2 YFSETQ. The CDR3 bases are TGCGCCAGCAGCTTGGGTGTCCGCGAGCAGTACTTC. Residues: CASSLGVREQYF.

Only a few counts were recorded for this clone. The gene calls are TRBV19 and TRBJ1-5; D is possibly TRBD1 (6 bases). This CDR3 region has 13 residues. The V end lost 11 bases, the J end lost 6 bases, and 17 bases lay between the germline ends. Germline V gives CDR1 LNHDA, CDR2 SQIVND (reference sequence). The CDR3 bases are TGTGCCCCCATGGAAGGGGGTTGTCAGCCCCAGCATTTT. Encoded protein: CAPMEGGCQPQHF.

This chain links TRBV2 with TRBJ1-2; possible D gene TRBD1, 6 bases. The V end lost 8 bases, the J end lost 5 bases, and 21 bases lay between the germline ends. The germline gives CDR1 SNHLY, CDR2 FYNNEI. This CDR3 comprises 15 residues. Here the CDR3 DNA reads TGTGCCAGCCGAGGACAGCTGGGATCTGATTATGGCTACACCTTC. This sequence encodes CASRGQLGSDYGYTF.

The chain links TRBV5-1 to TRBJ1-3, with D possibly being TRBD1 (5 bases). CDR3 length: 16 residues. Germline CDR1 SGHRS, CDR2 YFSETQ. Trimming removed 7 bases at V and 0 bases at J, with 17 bases between. The CDR3 protein is CASGRDSYLSGNTIYF. The CDR3 region has the DNA TGCGCCAGCGGTCGGGACTCCTACCTCTCTGGAAACACCATATATTTT.

The chain links TRBV7-9 to TRBJ2-2; D unclear. Germline V lookup: CDR1 SEHNR, CDR2 FQNEAQ (reference sequence). Trimming shortened V by 5 bases and J by 5 bases, and 6 bases separated the two germline ends. This CDR3 is 12 amino acids long. The CDR3 loop is CASSLRTGELFF. CDR3 bases: TGTGCCAGCAGCCTGAGAACCGGGGAGCTGTTTTTT. Looking up the rest from reference TRBV7-9 and TRBJ2-2 gives the full variable domain: DTGVSQNPRHKITKRGQNVTFRCDPISEHNRLYWYRQTLGQGPEFLTYFQNEAQLEKSRLLSDRFSAERPKGSFSTLEIQRTEQGDSAMYLCASSLRTGELFFGEGSRLTVL.